This T cell receptor beta chain came from a study of early T cells in non-severe SARS-CoV-2 infection. After removal of 5 bases from V and 6 bases from J, the junction contained 12 bases not matched to a gene. The germline V gene encodes CDR1 LNHDA and CDR2 SQIVND (reference sequence). CDR3 size: 17 residues. The library protocol tagged individual cDNA molecules with unique molecular identifiers. TCRdb fed the 5' RACE reads into MiXCR, producing one record per CDR3 protein. Among 30,000 to 35,000 distinct CDR3 sequences, less than 8.5% were seen once, and the ten largest hold around 13%. Study conclusions and caveats: VDJdb-based matching was biased toward anti-spike CD8 responses and missed private and CD4 specificities.

Notes on this clonotype: The antigen remains unidentified.

The chain joins TRBV19 to TRBJ2-1, with TRBD1 matching 11 bases. Sample: whole blood, taken at baseline. This receptor was taken from an adult who was a healthcare worker with PCR-confirmed SARS-CoV-2 infection or an uninfected control (not recorded which). Here the CDR3 DNA reads TGTGCCAGTAGTCCGTCCCTCCCCGGGACAGGGGGCAATGAGCAGTTCTTC. This sequence encodes CASSPSLPGTGGNEQFF. Full variable domain (missing parts from reference TRBV19 and TRBJ2-1): DGGITQSPKYLFRKEGQNVTLSCEQNLNHDAMYWYRQDPGQGLRLIYYSQIVNDFQKGDIAEGYSVSREKKESFPLTVTSAQKNPTAFYLCASSPSLPGTGGNEQFFGPGTRLTVL.